This TCR beta chain was captured in a study of identical twins. Study-level points and caveats: Sharing of beta out-of-frame sequences by twins showed a weaker excess.

This clonotype has a handful of counts. Its antigen is still unknown. A single record per CDR3 protein comes from TCRdb applying MiXCR to the 5' RACE reads. The data contain 500,000 to 550,000 distinct CDR3 sequences, around 20% of them singletons. CDR1 ENHRY and CDR2 SYGVKD come from the germline V gene. The CDR3 is 15 residues long. V was clipped by 4 bases and J by 5 bases, with 17 bases between them. These same records also appear under a second study, on T cells expressing NK-cell markers. That paper states: Among the experiments, several used an anti-gamma-delta TCR antibody to restrict sorting to alpha-beta TCR T cells.

This chain connects TRBV10-3 to TRBJ1-1; a weak D match, TRBD1 (5 bases). The sequenced sample consisted of CD4+ T cells sorted from blood. The source of this sequence is a woman under 30 in good health. The CDR3 nucleotides read TGTGCCATCAGTGGGTTAGGGGTTGAGGGAACTGAAGCTTTCTTT. It translates to CAISGLGVEGTEAFF.